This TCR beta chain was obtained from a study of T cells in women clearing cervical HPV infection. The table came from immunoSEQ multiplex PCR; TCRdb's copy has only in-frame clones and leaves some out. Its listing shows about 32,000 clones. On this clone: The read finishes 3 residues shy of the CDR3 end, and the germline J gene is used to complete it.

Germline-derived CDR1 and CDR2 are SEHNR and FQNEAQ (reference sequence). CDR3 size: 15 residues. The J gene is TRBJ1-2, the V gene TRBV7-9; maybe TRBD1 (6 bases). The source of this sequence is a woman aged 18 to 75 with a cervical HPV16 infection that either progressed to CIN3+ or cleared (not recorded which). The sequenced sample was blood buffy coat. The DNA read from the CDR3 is TGTGCCAGCAGCAACCTAGCGGGGGGGCAAGATACC. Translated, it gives CASSNLAGGQDT. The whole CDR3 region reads CASSNLAGGQDTYTF.